The 17 T cell receptor beta chains below come from one sample, sequenced in a study of T-cell memory formation after mild COVID-19. TCRdb itself ran the 5' RACE reads through MiXCR, one entry per CDR3 protein. The sample shows just under 150,000 distinct CDR3 sequences, less than 20% of them seen only once. The sample comprised PBMCs or a T cell subset sorted from them (not recorded which). The receptors come from an adult woman who had mild COVID-19 (a few samples of this study predate the infection). Cell type and time point are not known.

This clonotype has only a few counts. As DNA, the CDR3 is TGTGCCAGCAGCGTAGACAATTTAGCCGATGAGCAGTTCTTC. This gives the protein CASSVDNLADEQFF. The V and J genes are TRBV9 and TRBJ2-1; D unresolved. The V gene's germline CDR1 is SGDLS and CDR2 YYNGEE. V gave up 0 bases and J gave up 8 bases, with 12 bases separating them. The CDR3 is 14 residues long.

This clonotype was counted a few times. This chain links TRBV5-1 with TRBJ1-1, with D hard to call. With 7 bases removed from V and 0 bases from J, the gap between germline ends came to 10 bases. In germline, CDR1 is SGHRS, CDR2 YFSETQ. The CDR3 sequence is 13 residues long. The CDR3 loop is CASRGLMNTEAFF. In DNA form, the CDR3 reads TGCGCCAGCCGCGGTTTGATGAACACTGAAGCTTTCTTT.

This clonotype was seen more than once but under ten times. This chain uses TRBV20-1 with TRBJ1-6; the match to TRBD1 covers 10 bases. This CDR3 is 15 amino acids long. V lost 0 bases to trimming and J lost 10 bases; unmatched junction nucleotides: 6. Germline V gene sequence: CDR1 DFQATT, CDR2 SNEGSKA (reference sequence). The CDR3 loop is CSARDGTGVYSPLHF. In DNA, the CDR3 is TGCAGTGCTAGAGACGGGACAGGGGTGTACTCACCCCTCCACTTT.

This clonotype showed up just a few times. The chain recombines TRBV5-1 with TRBJ2-1, with no clear D. Trimming took off 5 bases at V and 0 bases at J, with 6 bases between the two ends. This CDR3 has 13 amino acids. Germline V gene data show CDR1 as SGHRS and CDR2 as YFSETQ. Here the CDR3 reads CASSRTSYNEQFF. The CDR3 nucleotides read TGCGCCAGCAGTCGGACCTCCTACAATGAGCAGTTCTTC.

The CDR3 nucleotides read TGTGCCAGCAGTGCCCTGACCATATCAAGCACAGATACGCAGTATTTT. Translated, it gives CASSALTISSTDTQYF. J is TRBJ2-3 and V is TRBV2; D call uncertain. V shed 4 bases and J shed 0 bases, with 14 bases lying between them. CDR1 and CDR2 (germline): SNHLY, FYNNEI. This CDR3 has 16 amino acids.

V usage is TRBV21-1 and J usage is TRBJ1-1. TRBV21-1 is shown as a pseudogene. The CDR3 extends over 18 amino acids. The CDR3 spells CASSARGTAVKRWGEAFF. The CDR3 region has the DNA TGTGCCAGCAGCGCCCGAGGGACGGCGGTGAAACGGTGGGGGGAAGCTTTCTTT.

This clonotype was found a few times. The V call is TRBV5-1, the J call TRBJ1-3, with D perhaps TRBD1 (5 bases). Germline loops: CDR1 SGHRS, CDR2 YFSETQ. The CDR3 sequence is 13 residues long. The V end was cut by 5 bases, the J end by 2 bases, with 8 bases between. This CDR3 reads CASSGAAGNTIYF. The CDR3 DNA sequence: TGCGCCAGCAGTGGGGCGGCTGGAAACACCATATATTTT.

The rearrangement links TRBV12-3 or TRBV12-4 to TRBJ1-1; no definite D call. The CDR3 has 19 residues. V gave up 5 bases and J gave up 0 bases, with 25 bases separating them. CDR3 protein: CASSPFAGGYGLMNTEAFF. The CDR3 DNA follows: TGTGCCAGCAGTCCCTTTGCGGGAGGGTACGGGTTAATGAACACTGAAGCTTTCTTT.

This sequence joins TRBV18 and TRBJ2-3; D unclear. Trimming removed 4 bases from V and 0 bases from J, with 8 bases in between. Germline V CDR1 and CDR2: KGHSH, LQKENI. This CDR3 comprises 14 residues. Here the CDR3 DNA reads TGTGCCAGCTCACTCAGACACAGCACAGATACGCAGTATTTT. Translating it yields CASSLRHSTDTQYF.

This clonotype was recorded a few times. This rearrangement joins TRBV7-7 to TRBJ2-5, with D perhaps given as TRBD1 or TRBD2 (5 bases each). The germline V gene has CDR1 SSHAT and CDR2 FNYEAQ (reference sequence). Deletions cut 5 bases from V and 4 bases from J, with 14 bases between. The length of the CDR3 is 14 residues. The CDR3 nucleotides are TGTGCCAGCAGCCCCACGGGGCGCGGAGAGACCCAGTACTTC. It translates to CASSPTGRGETQYF.

The chain carries TRBV10-2 and TRBJ2-3; 15 positions match TRBD2. The CDR3 has 16 residues. CDR1 is WSHSY, CDR2 SAAADI, per germline. V shed 5 bases and J 4 bases; nucleotides not matched to a gene: 4. The CDR3 bases are TGCGCCAGCAGTCGCGGACTAGCGGGAGGGTCAGATACGCAGTATTTT. Amino acids: CASSRGLAGGSDTQYF.

The rearrangement uses TRBV2 and TRBJ1-5, with 7 bases that match TRBD1. This CDR3 is 14 amino acids long. Germline V gene sequence: CDR1 SNHLY, CDR2 FYNNEI. The junction had 1 base not matched to a gene; V was cut back by 3 bases and J by 2 bases. This CDR3 is CASSDDRGNQPQHF. In DNA, the CDR3 is TGTGCCAGCAGTGACGACAGGGGCAATCAGCCCCAGCATTTT.

This chain joins TRBV6-5 and TRBJ2-7; TRBD2 agrees at 7 bases. The CDR3 length is 15 residues. Germline V gene sequence: CDR1 MNHEY, CDR2 SVGAGI. The V segment lost 0 bases and the J segment 2 bases; nucleotides outside the gene matches: 4. The CDR3 DNA reads as TGTGCCAGCAGTTACTCCGGCGGGGGAACCTACGAGCAGTACTTC. Protein: CASSYSGGGTYEQYF.

The V call is TRBV24-1, the J call TRBJ2-1; 14 nucleotides align to TRBD2. V lost 4 bases, J lost 8 bases, and 9 bases stayed unmatched. Germline loops: CDR1 KGHDR, CDR2 SFDVKD. The CDR3 is 17 residues long. DNA for the CDR3: TGTGCCACCAGTGACCCCGGGACTAGCGGGAGTTATTATGAGCAGTTCTTC. Amino acids: CATSDPGTSGSYYEQFF.

CDR3 sequence (DNA): TGCGCCAGCAGCCAAGAGGCAGCTCTCAATCAGCCCCAGCATTTT. Protein product: CASSQEAALNQPQHF. This chain uses TRBV4-3 with TRBJ1-5; unclear D gene. The germline CDR1 and CDR2 sequences are LGHNA and YSLEER. Trimming left V 0 bases short and J 3 bases short, with 9 bases between. There are 15 residues in the CDR3.

The chain joins TRBV5-1 to TRBJ1-1; the D gene is possibly TRBD1 (5 bases). Germline CDR1 and CDR2: SGHRS and YFSETQ. V was shortened by 0 bases and J by 0 bases, with 9 bases between the two germline ends. This CDR3 comprises 15 residues. The CDR3 coding sequence is TGCGCCAGCAGCTTGGCGGGGGAGATGAACACTGAAGCTTTCTTT. This encodes CASSLAGEMNTEAFF.

This clonotype showed up just a few times. The CDR3 sequence is CSARGRASSYEQYF. In DNA, the CDR3 is TGCAGTGCTAGAGGGCGGGCCAGCTCCTACGAGCAGTACTTC. The V gene is TRBV20-1, the J gene TRBJ2-7; D might be TRBD2 (5 bases). This CDR3 is 14 amino acids long. The V gene lost 1 base and the J gene lost 0 bases, with 10 bases spanning the gap. CDR1 DFQATT and CDR2 SNEGSKA come from the germline V gene (reference sequence).